The 19 T cell receptor beta chains presented below share a single source sample, sequenced in a study of vaccination and CD4 T cells after COVID-19. Specified treatment: roughly 11-day PBMC culture with coronavirus spike peptide pools or control peptides (ViraFEST assay). These receptors lack a known antigen. Oncomine TCR Beta short-read sequencing was applied to DNA from cultured CD4+ T cells. TCRdb reanalysed the PCR reads using MiXCR and keeps one entry per CDR3 protein. The profile shows over 11,000 distinct CDR3 sequences, less than 65% of them singletons. The input for sequencing was CD4+ T cells from blood, cultured in vitro, taken before SARS-CoV-2 vaccination. The receptor source for this set is a human donor who had recovered from COVID-19.

This chain connects TRBV20-1 to TRBJ1-2; D unclear. Germline-derived CDR1 and CDR2 are DFQATT and SNEGSKA (reference sequence). The CDR3 consists of 13 residues. V gave up 3 bases and J gave up 2 bases, with 10 bases separating them. In nucleotides, the CDR3 is TGCAGTGCTAGCTCAACCTCAAACTATGGCTACACCTTC. It encodes CSASSTSNYGYTF.

The genes are TRBV29-1 and TRBJ1-1; TRBD1 matches 7 bases. Germline CDR1 is SQVTM and CDR2 is ANQGSEA. Trimming at V came to 6 bases and at J to 4 bases, leaving 8 bases not matched to a gene. The CDR3 is 13 residues long. The CDR3 reads CSVVGTASTEAFF. The CDR3 bases are TGCAGCGTGGTAGGGACAGCGAGCACTGAAGCTTTCTTT.

This clonotype appeared a few times. This chain connects TRBV20-1 to TRBJ2-5, with a weak D call TRBD2 (6 bases). Germline V gene sequence: CDR1 DFQATT, CDR2 SNEGSKA (reference sequence). The V gene lost 0 bases and the J gene lost 9 bases, with 17 bases spanning the gap. The CDR3 is 14 amino acids. CDR3 amino acids: CSARDWRDLRAQYF. CDR3 nucleotides: TGCAGTGCTAGAGATTGGCGGGACCTCCGGGCCCAGTACTTC.

This chain connects TRBV2 to TRBJ1-6; the D is unclear. The germline CDR1 and CDR2 sequences are SNHLY and FYNNEI. Trimming took off 4 bases at V and 6 bases at J, with 7 bases between the two ends. The CDR3 runs 13 residues. As DNA, the CDR3 is TGTGCCAGCAGTGTGGGCGGTAATTCACCCCTCCACTTT. Translation gives CASSVGGNSPLHF.

V gene TRBV3-1 combines with J gene TRBJ2-7, with 10 bases lining up with TRBD1. Germline V CDR1 and CDR2: LGHDT, YNNKEL (reference sequence). V lost 4 bases, J lost 4 bases, and 7 bases stayed unmatched. The CDR3 covers 15 residues. The CDR3 here is CASSPATGGSYEQYF. CDR3 DNA: TGTGCCAGCAGCCCGGCGACAGGGGGCAGTTACGAGCAGTACTTC.

The chain carries TRBV5-6 and TRBJ2-5; TRBD2 matches 10 bases. The J segment lost 7 bases and the V segment lost 4 bases, leaving 13 bases of the junction unmatched. This CDR3 comprises 16 residues. Germline CDR1 SGHDT, CDR2 YYEEEE. The CDR3 sequence is CASSQLAGAGFGTQYF. The CDR3 DNA reads TGTGCCAGCAGCCAGCTAGCGGGGGCTGGGTTTGGGACCCAGTACTTC.

This clonotype appeared a few times. The J gene is TRBJ1-2, the V gene TRBV20-1; the D is unclear. The V end was cut by 0 bases, the J end by 1 base, with 12 bases between. The germline V gene encodes CDR1 DFQATT and CDR2 SNEGSKA (reference sequence). CDR3 length: 15 residues. CDR3 region: CSARDSWTDNYGYTF. As DNA, the CDR3 is TGCAGTGCTAGAGATTCATGGACGGATAACTATGGCTACACCTTC.

The chain employs TRBV11-3 and TRBJ1-6; perhaps TRBD1 as D (5 bases). The CDR3 has 15 amino acids. Germline V gene sequence: CDR1 SGHNT, CDR2 YENEEA. Trimming shortened V by 5 bases and J by 3 bases, and 11 bases separated the two germline ends. This chain's CDR3 is CASSSRADYNSPLHF. As DNA, the CDR3 is TGTGCCAGCAGCAGCAGGGCGGACTATAATTCACCCCTCCACTTT.

This clonotype came up a few times. The chain joins TRBV6-2 or TRBV6-3 to TRBJ1-5, with D unclear. The CDR3 extends over 15 amino acids. Germline lookup yields CDR1 MNHEY and CDR2 SVGEGT. Trimming cost V 0 bases and J 0 bases, with 6 bases left between them. The CDR3: CASSYSRPSNQPQHF. The CDR3, as DNA: TGTGCCAGCAGTTACTCGAGGCCTAGCAATCAGCCCCAGCATTTT.

The chain uses TRBV27 and TRBJ2-7, with a possible D match to TRBD2 (6 bases). The germline gives CDR1 MNHEY, CDR2 SMNVEV (reference sequence). The V end was cut by 5 bases, the J end by 4 bases, with 18 bases between. CDR3 length: 15 amino acids. This chain's CDR3 is CASSPAGLVGYEQYF. The DNA of the CDR3 is TGTGCCAGCAGTCCTGCGGGATTAGTAGGGTACGAGCAGTACTTC.

This chain joins TRBV6-2 or TRBV6-3 and TRBJ2-5, with D maybe TRBD1 (6 bases). V lost 5 bases, J lost 1 base, and 11 bases lay in between. This CDR3 spans 14 amino acids. The germline CDR1 and CDR2 sequences are MNHEY and SVGEGT. In DNA form, the CDR3 reads TGTGCCAGCAGTGACCGGACAGCCCAAGAGACCCAGTACTTC. This sequence encodes CASSDRTAQETQYF.

This sequence joins TRBV19 and TRBJ1-1; no reliable D call. This CDR3 contains 13 residues. Germline V lookup: CDR1 LNHDA, CDR2 SQIVND (reference sequence). Trimming removed 3 bases from V and 0 bases from J, with 5 bases in between. CDR3 residues: CASSISMNTEAFF. CDR3 nucleotide sequence: TGTGCCAGTAGTATTTCCATGAACACTGAAGCTTTCTTT.

V usage is TRBV9 and J usage is TRBJ1-1; maybe TRBD1 (6 bases). The CDR3 extends over 14 amino acids. The V and J ends lost 0 bases and 5 bases respectively, with 11 bases between them. Germline lookup yields CDR1 SGDLS and CDR2 YYNGEE. The CDR3 loop is CASSVEDRRTEAFF. In DNA, the CDR3 is TGTGCCAGCAGCGTAGAGGACAGAAGGACTGAAGCTTTCTTT.

This chain connects TRBV11-3 to TRBJ1-6; no definite D call. V was pared by 0 bases and J by 0 bases, with 6 bases between. The CDR3 covers 16 residues. Germline loops: CDR1 SGHNT, CDR2 YENEEA. This chain's CDR3 is CASSLDFSSYNSPLHF. The CDR3 DNA reads as TGTGCCAGCAGCTTAGACTTCAGCTCCTATAATTCACCCCTCCACTTT.

This rearrangement joins TRBV6-5 to TRBJ2-6; D remains unclear. Trimming left V 0 bases short and J 0 bases short, with 3 bases between. The CDR3 contains 15 residues. Germline CDR1 reads MNHEY; CDR2 reads SVGAGI. As DNA, the CDR3 is TGTGCCAGCAGTTACTCGGGCTCTGGGGCCAACGTCCTGACTTTC. Translated, it gives CASSYSGSGANVLTF.

This clonotype was found a few times. CDR3 sequence reads: CASSRGPNYGYTF. CDR3 nucleotide sequence: TGTGCCAGTAGTAGGGGGCCAAACTATGGCTACACCTTC. V and J are TRBV19 and TRBJ1-2, with D maybe TRBD1 (6 bases). Germline assignment: CDR1 LNHDA and CDR2 SQIVND (reference sequence). The CDR3 is 13 amino acids. The ends were cut back, 4 bases at V and 2 bases at J, with 8 bases in the middle. Combining the CDR3 with reference TRBV19 and TRBJ1-2 gives the whole variable domain DGGITQSPKYLFRKEGQNVTLSCEQNLNHDAMYWYRQDPGQGLRLIYYSQIVNDFQKGDIAEGYSVSREKKESFPLTVTSAQKNPTAFYLCASSRGPNYGYTFGSGTRLTVV.

There are a few counts of this clonotype. V is TRBV6-1 and J is TRBJ2-2; TRBD1 aligns across 7 bases. The germline V gene has CDR1 MNHNS and CDR2 SASEGT. The CDR3 is made up of 13 amino acids. The V segment lost 6 bases and the J segment 6 bases; nucleotides outside the gene matches: 4. Written as DNA, the CDR3 is TGTGCCAGCAGCAATGACAGGGCCGGGGAGCTGTTTTTT. Amino acids: CASSNDRAGELFF.

The gene calls are TRBV6-1 and TRBJ1-1; no clear D gene. Per germline, CDR1 MNHNS and CDR2 SASEGT. V was trimmed by 7 bases and J by 1 base, leaving 10 bases between them. The length of the CDR3 is 13 residues. The CDR3 DNA sequence: TGTGCCAGCACCCTGTGGAGGAACACTGAAGCTTTCTTT. Its protein is CASTLWRNTEAFF.

V gene TRBV6-5 combines with J gene TRBJ1-5; maybe TRBD1 (5 bases). The CDR3 totals 15 residues. The germline CDR1 and CDR2 sequences are MNHEY and SVGAGI. V was pared by 2 bases and J by 2 bases, with 10 bases between. CDR3 coding DNA: TGTGCCAGCAGTTACGACCGGGACGGCAATCAGCCCCAGCATTTT. Encoded protein: CASSYDRDGNQPQHF.